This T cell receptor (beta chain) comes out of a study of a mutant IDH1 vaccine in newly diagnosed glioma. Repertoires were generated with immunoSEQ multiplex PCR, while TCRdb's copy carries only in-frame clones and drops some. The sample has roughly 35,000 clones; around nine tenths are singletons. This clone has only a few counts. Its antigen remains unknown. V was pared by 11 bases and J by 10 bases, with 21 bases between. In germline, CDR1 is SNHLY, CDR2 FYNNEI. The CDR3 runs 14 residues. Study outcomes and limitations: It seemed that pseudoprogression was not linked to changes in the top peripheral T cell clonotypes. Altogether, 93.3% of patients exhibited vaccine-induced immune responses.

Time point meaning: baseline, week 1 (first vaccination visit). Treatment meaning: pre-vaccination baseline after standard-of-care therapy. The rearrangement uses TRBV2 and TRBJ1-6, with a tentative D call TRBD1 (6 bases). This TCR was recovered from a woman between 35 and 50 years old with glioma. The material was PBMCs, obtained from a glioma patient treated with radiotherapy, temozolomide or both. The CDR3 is CASRKVQGASPLHF. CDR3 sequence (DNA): TGTGCCTCCAGGAAGGTACAGGGAGCGTCACCCCTCCACTTT.